This TCR beta chain is drawn from a study of identifying expanded T cells in peripheral blood. TCRdb keeps only in-frame clones here, not all; method: immunoSEQ multiplex PCR. The sample lists approximately 100,000 clones; about 91% were seen once. This CDR3 contains 14 residues. Deletions cut 1 base from V and 5 bases from J, with 12 bases between. Per the germline V gene, CDR1 is SGHTA and CDR2 is FQGNSA. During the collection period, no donor immune events like infections were recorded. Sequencing was performed on blood. This chain uses TRBV7-2 with TRBJ2-7; D not certain. The sequence derives from a person aged 18 to 69 in good health. The CDR3 bases are TGTGCCAGCAGCTTAGGAGTAGAGTTGGACGAGCAGTACTTC. Translation gives CASSLGVELDEQYF. Looking up the rest from reference TRBV7-2 and TRBJ2-7 gives the full variable domain: GAGVSQSPSNKVTEKGKDVELRCDPISGHTALYWYRQSLGQGLEFLIYFQGNSAPDKSGLPSDRFSAERTGGSVSTLTIQRTQQEDSAVYLCASSLGVELDEQYFGPGTRLTVT.